This T cell receptor beta chain was sequenced for a study of blood T cell repertoires in COVID-19. The method was immunoSEQ multiplex PCR; TCRdb's version includes in-frame clones alone and lacks a portion of them. The table lists about 110,000 clones, roughly 76% of them singletons, with 7.6% in the top ten. Trimming left V 7 bases short and J 4 bases short, with 20 bases between. Per the germline V gene, CDR1 is MDHEN and CDR2 is SYDVKM. The CDR3 contains 16 residues. This clone appeared a few times. The clonotype comes from a woman aged 60-70 years with acute or convalescent COVID-19. The source material was peripheral blood. The chain joins TRBV28 to TRBJ1-3; a possible D gene is TRBD1 (6 bases). This chain's CDR3 is CASTRHLQGSGNTIYF. The CDR3 coding sequence is TGTGCCAGCACCCGACATCTCCAGGGGTCCGGAAACACCATATATTTT.